The 13 T cell receptor beta chains below were found in one sample sequenced in a study of response to subunit inactivated influenza vaccine. TCRdb re-called the RT-PCR reads with MiXCR, one entry per CDR3 protein. The data show hundreds of thousands of distinct CDR3 sequences, over 10% seen once. Sample: PBMCs from blood, taken about 6 weeks after vaccination. Receptor source: a man between 50 and 59 years old who received an inactivated influenza vaccine.

This clonotype turned up a few times. The chain uses TRBV12-3 or TRBV12-4 and TRBJ2-7, with TRBD1 matching over 9 bases. The CDR3 consists of 16 residues. V gave up 5 bases and J gave up 6 bases; unmatched junction bases: 14. CDR3 sequence: CASSPLAGTGISEQYF. The CDR3 DNA sequence: TGTGCCAGCAGTCCCTTGGCCGGGACAGGGATTTCCGAGCAGTACTTC.

The rearrangement links TRBV9 to TRBJ2-1, with TRBD2 matching 10 bases. Germline assignment: CDR1 SGDLS and CDR2 YYNGEE. J gave up 2 bases and V 4 bases, and 6 bases lay outside the gene matches. The CDR3 sequence is 16 residues long. The CDR3, as DNA: TGTGCCAGCAGCATCATAGCGGGAGGCGCCTACAATGAGCAGTTCTTC. It yields the protein CASSIIAGGAYNEQFF.

Remarks on this clonotype: A much larger clone differs from this one at a single base, so this may be a read error. The CDR3 DNA reads as TGCAGCGATGAGACCGAGGAGACCTACGAGCAGTACTTC. Translating gives CSDETEETYEQYF. The chain combines TRBV29-1 with TRBJ2-7; D not certain. CDR1 is SQVTM and CDR2 is ANQGSEA in the germline V gene. With 7 bases removed from V and 2 bases from J, the gap between germline ends came to 15 bases. The CDR3 is made up of 13 amino acids.

The gene calls are TRBV2 and TRBJ2-2; 8 positions match TRBD1. The ends lost 6 bases at V and 0 bases at J; junction bases unmatched: 3. The CDR3 consists of 15 residues. Germline values: CDR1 SNHLY, CDR2 FYNNEI. The DNA of the CDR3 is TGTGCCAGCAGGGGGACAGGCACGAACACCGGGGAGCTGTTTTTT. Encoded protein: CASRGTGTNTGELFF.

The rearrangement links TRBV12-3 or TRBV12-4 to TRBJ2-1; TRBD1 matches at 9 bases. The CDR3 is 16 amino acids. With 5 bases clipped from V and 2 bases from J, the junction kept 7 bases outside the gene matches. As DNA, the CDR3 is TGTGCCAGCAGTCTCAGGACAGGGGTAGCCTACAATGAGCAGTTCTTC. It codes for CASSLRTGVAYNEQFF.

Ten or more counts support this clonotype. The V call is TRBV24-1, the J call TRBJ2-1; D perhaps matches TRBD1 (6 bases). Looked up from germline, CDR1 is KGHDR and CDR2 is SFDVKD. This CDR3 is built from 13 residues. Trimming removed 4 bases at V and 6 bases at J, with 9 bases between. The CDR3 coding sequence is TGTGCCACCAGTGACCAACAGGGCAATGAGCAGTTCTTC. Translating gives CATSDQQGNEQFF.

Ten or more counts support this clonotype. The J gene is TRBJ1-2, the V gene TRBV28, with no clear D. The germline V and J ends were trimmed by 10 bases and 4 bases, with 10 bases remaining between them. CDR1 MDHEN and CDR2 SYDVKM come from the germline V gene. The CDR3 spans 11 residues. In nucleotides, the CDR3 is TGTGCCACCCGCGGTCTCTATGGCTACACCTTC. Encoded protein: CATRGLYGYTF.

This clonotype turned up a few times. J is TRBJ1-5 and V is TRBV27; 10 bases line up with TRBD1. There are 14 residues in the CDR3. Germline CDR1 and CDR2: MNHEY and SMNVEV (reference sequence). Trimming cost V 5 bases and J 4 bases; bases outside gene matches: 2. The CDR3 DNA sequence: TGTGCCAGCAGTCGACAGGGGGCGAATCAGCCCCAGCATTTT. Residues: CASSRQGANQPQHF.

The gene calls are TRBV6-2 or TRBV6-3 and TRBJ2-6; D gene uncertain. Germline V lookup: CDR1 MNHEY, CDR2 SVGEGT. The CDR3 consists of 17 residues. V lost 2 bases, J lost 1 base, and 12 bases lay in between. The CDR3 loop reads CASSYLSWASGANVLTF. The CDR3 nucleotides are TGTGCCAGCAGTTACCTGAGCTGGGCGTCTGGGGCCAACGTCCTGACTTTC.

This clonotype was picked up a small number of times. This rearrangement joins TRBV11-2 to TRBJ2-6; TRBD1 might be the D (6 bases). V gave up 0 bases and J gave up 2 bases, with 8 bases separating them. There are 16 residues in the CDR3. From germline, CDR1 is SGHAT and CDR2 FQNNGV. Here the CDR3 DNA reads TGTGCCAGCAGCTTAGATTGGGGGCCTGGGGCCAACGTCCTGACTTTC. This sequence encodes CASSLDWGPGANVLTF.

The chain couples TRBV29-1 to TRBJ2-2; TRBD2 aligns across 10 bases. Unmatched junction bases numbered 4, after V lost 1 base and J lost 2 bases. Germline V gene lookup returns CDR1 SQVTM and CDR2 ANQGSEA. CDR3 length: 16 residues. CDR3 region: CSVEGASGRNTGELFF. The CDR3 DNA follows: TGCAGCGTTGAAGGCGCTAGCGGGAGAAACACCGGGGAGCTGTTTTTT.

In its sample, this clonotype was seen a few times. The V call is TRBV5-4, the J call TRBJ1-2, with D unclear. The germline V gene has CDR1 SGHNT and CDR2 YYREEE (reference sequence). V lost 0 bases, J lost 4 bases, and 10 bases lay in between. This CDR3 comprises 14 residues. The CDR3 region has the DNA TGTGCCAGCAGCTTGGATCGGGTCTCCTATGGCTACACCTTC. Translating it yields CASSLDRVSYGYTF. The whole variable domain, remainder taken from reference TRBV5-4 and TRBJ1-2, is ETGVTQSPTHLIKTRGQQVTLRCSSQSGHNTVSWYQQALGQGPQFIFQYYREEENGRGNFPPRFSGLQFPNYSSELNVNALELDDSALYLCASSLDRVSYGYTFGSGTRLTVV.

The genes are TRBV6-2 or TRBV6-3 and TRBJ2-5; possibly TRBD2 for D (6 bases). Trimming took off 2 bases at V and 0 bases at J, with 16 bases between the two ends. This CDR3 is 17 amino acids long. The germline V gene encodes CDR1 MNHEY and CDR2 SVGEGT. The CDR3 DNA is TGTGCCAGCAGTTACAACCGGGGGACGGGGCACCAAGAGACCCAGTACTTC. This encodes CASSYNRGTGHQETQYF.